This entry describes one TCR beta chain. This table comes from immunoSEQ multiplex PCR, and its TCRdb copy is limited to in-frame clones, with some not included. The data hold 70,000 or so clones, with roughly 90% observed a single time. This record comes from a study of control samples from healthy donors and cancer patients. The length of the CDR3 is 14 residues. V dropped 6 bases and J dropped 3 bases, with 11 bases sitting between them. The V gene's germline CDR1 is KGHDR and CDR2 SFDVKD. The sequencing sample was made of PBMCs. The chain uses TRBV24-1 and TRBJ1-5, with D hard to call. The clonotype was recovered from a man aged 55 to 70 with lung cancer. CDR3 sequence reads: CATSSGLHNQPQHF. The CDR3 bases are TGTGCCACCAGTAGTGGGTTACACAATCAGCCCCAGCATTTT.